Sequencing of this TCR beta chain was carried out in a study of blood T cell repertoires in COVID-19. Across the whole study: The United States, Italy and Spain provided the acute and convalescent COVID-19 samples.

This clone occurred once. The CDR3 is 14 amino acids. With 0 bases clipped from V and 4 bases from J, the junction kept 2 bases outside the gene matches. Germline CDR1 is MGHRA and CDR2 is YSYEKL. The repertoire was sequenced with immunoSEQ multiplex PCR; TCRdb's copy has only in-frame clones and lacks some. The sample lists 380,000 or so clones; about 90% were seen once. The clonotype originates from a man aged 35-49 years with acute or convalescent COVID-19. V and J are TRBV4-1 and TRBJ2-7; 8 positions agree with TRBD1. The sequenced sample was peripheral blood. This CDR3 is CASSQEGQGYEQYF. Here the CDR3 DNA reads TGCGCCAGCAGCCAAGAAGGACAGGGATACGAGCAGTACTTC.